Presented here are 23 T cell receptor beta chains from one specimen sequenced in a study of CD8 T cells in ankylosing spondylitis. In TCRdb, the 5' RACE reads were re-called with MiXCR into one record per CDR3 protein. The sample contains 380,000 or so distinct CDR3 sequences, roughly 20% of which appear only once. Input material: blood, either unsorted or a sorted T cell fraction (not recorded which). These receptors were taken from a male donor with ankylosing spondylitis or in good health (not recorded which).

The chain carries TRBV12-3 or TRBV12-4 and TRBJ1-6; a weak D match, TRBD1 (6 bases). Trimming stripped 3 bases from V and 10 bases from J, with 16 bases between. This CDR3 comprises 15 residues. The CDR3 spells CASSFVPGEVSPLHF. The CDR3 coding sequence is TGTGCCAGCAGTTTTGTTCCAGGGGAGGTGTCACCCCTCCACTTT.

This clonotype was picked up a small number of times. This chain joins TRBV20-1 and TRBJ2-5, with D uncertain. Between the trimmed V and J ends, which lost 6 bases and 1 base, there was a span of 15 bases. Germline V gene sequence: CDR1 DFQATT, CDR2 SNEGSKA (reference sequence). The CDR3 sequence is 14 residues long. This CDR3 is CSANADWSQETQYF. The CDR3, as DNA: TGCAGTGCAAACGCCGACTGGAGCCAAGAGACCCAGTACTTC.

This chain links TRBV12-3 or TRBV12-4 with TRBJ2-3, with no clear D. V was clipped by 7 bases and J by 5 bases, with 10 bases between them. This CDR3 comprises 12 residues. CDR3: CASTKARDTQYF. DNA for the CDR3: TGTGCCAGCACGAAGGCTAGAGATACGCAGTATTTT.

In its sample, this clonotype was seen a few times. The genes are TRBV12-3 or TRBV12-4 and TRBJ2-2; TRBD1 matches at 10 bases. The CDR3 spans 15 residues. Trimming removed 3 bases from V and 7 bases from J; junction bases left unmatched: 5. The CDR3 sequence is CASSFDRGLSGELFF. Here the CDR3 DNA reads TGTGCCAGCAGTTTCGACAGGGGGCTTAGCGGGGAGCTGTTTTTT.

This clonotype was counted many times. The rearrangement uses TRBV11-2 and TRBJ2-2, with 8 nucleotides matching TRBD2. J was trimmed by 4 bases and V by 1 base; bases with no gene match: 2. The CDR3 is made up of 15 amino acids. Germline V gene data show CDR1 as SGHAT and CDR2 as FQNNGV. CDR3 loop: CASSLAAGVTGELFF. Here the CDR3 DNA reads TGTGCCAGCAGCTTAGCAGCGGGGGTCACCGGGGAGCTGTTTTTT.

This chain joins TRBV6-1 and TRBJ2-3; possible D gene TRBD1, 5 bases. Between the trimmed V and J ends, which lost 6 bases and 7 bases, there was a span of 11 bases. The CDR3 is 12 amino acids. From germline, CDR1 is MNHNS and CDR2 SASEGT. The CDR3 coding sequence is TGTGCCAGCAGCGACGACAGACATACGCAGTATTTT. It translates to CASSDDRHTQYF.

This chain uses TRBV12-3 or TRBV12-4 with TRBJ2-5, with 7 bases that match TRBD2. J gave up 2 bases and V 11 bases, and 5 bases lay outside the gene matches. The CDR3 sequence is 12 residues long. The CDR3 spells CASRGIQETQYF. Written as DNA, the CDR3 is TGTGCCTCGCGGGGGATACAAGAGACCCAGTACTTC.

This clonotype was counted ten times or more. The chain couples TRBV11-2 to TRBJ2-7, with TRBD1 matching 7 bases. CDR3 length equals 13 residues. From germline, CDR1 is SGHAT and CDR2 FQNNGV. V was clipped by 4 bases and J by 2 bases; unmatched bases: 2. The CDR3 sequence: CASSYGTAYEQYF. CDR3 nucleotide sequence: TGTGCCAGCAGCTACGGGACAGCCTACGAGCAGTACTTC.

This clonotype was counted only a few times. This CDR3 is CASSFTAETYEQYF. The DNA for the CDR3 is TGTGCCAGCAGTTTTACAGCGGAGACCTACGAGCAGTACTTC. V and J are TRBV12-3 or TRBV12-4 and TRBJ2-7; possibly TRBD2 for D (5 bases). This CDR3 contains 14 residues. Trimming pared 3 bases from V and 2 bases from J, leaving 11 bases between.

This clonotype has more than one count but fewer than ten. The chain has TRBV15 and TRBJ2-3; D is undetermined. The germline V and J ends were trimmed by 3 bases and 4 bases, with 8 bases remaining between them. CDR1 is LNHNV and CDR2 is YYDKDF in the germline V gene (reference sequence). The CDR3 has 13 amino acids. The CDR3 loop is CATSSRKSDTQYF. CDR3 in DNA: TGTGCCACCAGCAGCCGGAAATCAGATACGCAGTATTTT.

This sequence joins TRBV30 and TRBJ2-7; D not resolved. The CDR3 has 13 amino acids. V shed 1 base and J shed 3 bases, with 10 bases lying between them. Germline loops: CDR1 GTSNPN, CDR2 SVGIG (reference sequence). In nucleotides, the CDR3 is TGTGCCTGGAGTGCCCGACTTGACTACGAGCAGTACTTC. Protein sequence: CAWSARLDYEQYF.

V and J are TRBV9 and TRBJ2-7; 7 nucleotides line up with TRBD2. The germline V gene has CDR1 SGDLS and CDR2 YYNGEE. The CDR3 runs 14 residues. V was clipped by 5 bases and J by 7 bases; unmatched bases: 12. The CDR3 protein is CASSASGDSGEQYF. For the CDR3, the DNA is TGTGCCAGCAGTGCGAGCGGGGACTCGGGGGAGCAGTACTTC. Full variable domain (rest looked up from reference TRBV9 and TRBJ2-7): DSGVTQTPKHLITATGQRVTLRCSPRSGDLSVYWYQQSLDQGLQFLIQYYNGEERAKGNILERFSAQQFPDLHSELNLSSLELGDSALYFCASSASGDSGEQYFGPGTRLTVT.

The chain is built from TRBV10-3 and TRBJ2-1; D is tentatively TRBD1 or TRBD2 (5 bases each). The V and J ends lost 0 bases and 6 bases respectively, with 15 bases between them. The V gene's germline CDR1 is ENHRY and CDR2 SYGVKD. The CDR3 is made up of 16 amino acids. CDR3 sequence: CAISESYGTPGNEQFF. CDR3 in DNA: TGTGCCATCAGTGAGTCTTACGGGACCCCCGGCAATGAGCAGTTCTTC.

This clonotype has more than one count but fewer than ten. The junction departs from germline at one end; a sequencing error may be responsible. The rearrangement links TRBV4-1 to TRBJ2-7, with D possibly matching TRBD2 (6 bases). CDR3 length equals 13 residues. Per germline, CDR1 MGHRA and CDR2 YSYEKL. The CDR3 protein is CASSEDGGYEQYF. The CDR3 DNA is TGCGCCAGCAGCGAAGATGGAGGGTACGAGCAGTACTTC.

V is TRBV4-2 and J is TRBJ2-3; tentatively, D is TRBD2 (5 bases). The ends were cut back, 2 bases at V and 7 bases at J, with 19 bases in the middle. CDR1 LGHNA and CDR2 YNFKEQ come from the germline V gene. The CDR3 contains 16 residues. DNA of the CDR3: TGTGCCAGCAGCCAAAGGCTAGCCGGTCGGGAAAATACGCAGTATTTT. This codes for CASSQRLAGRENTQYF.

The chain links TRBV7-2 to TRBJ2-1; perhaps D is TRBD1 or TRBD2 (5 bases each). Germline assignment: CDR1 SGHTA and CDR2 FQGNSA. The V end was cut by 1 base, the J end by 3 bases, with 10 bases between. CDR3 length: 15 residues. CDR3 amino acids: CASSLGGAYYNEQFF. The CDR3 DNA sequence: TGTGCCAGCAGCTTAGGAGGGGCCTACTACAATGAGCAGTTCTTC.

V gene TRBV12-3 or TRBV12-4 combines with J gene TRBJ2-7; 7 bases are a match to TRBD1. This CDR3 has 15 amino acids. J lost 3 bases, V lost 6 bases, and 11 bases had no gene match. The CDR3 region is CASRLTGDTFYEQYF. CDR3 DNA sequence: TGTGCCAGCAGACTAACAGGGGACACTTTCTACGAGCAGTACTTC.

This clonotype occurred a few times. J is TRBJ2-3 and V is TRBV24-1, with D possibly being TRBD1 (6 bases). V was pared by 4 bases and J by 4 bases, with 14 bases between. This CDR3 has 15 amino acids. CDR1 KGHDR and CDR2 SFDVKD come from the germline V gene. Here the CDR3 reads CATSEQGTVADTQYF. CDR3 DNA sequence: TGTGCCACCAGTGAGCAGGGGACGGTGGCAGATACGCAGTATTTT.

This clonotype was picked up a small number of times. The rearrangement uses TRBV2 and TRBJ2-3, with unresolved D. Germline V gene sequence: CDR1 SNHLY, CDR2 FYNNEI. V lost 8 bases to trimming and J lost 12 bases, with 18 bases between them. CDR3 length equals 12 residues. CDR3 residues: CASSPVDRGQYF. CDR3 coding DNA: TGTGCCAGCTCACCAGTGGACCGAGGACAGTATTTT.

V gene TRBV9 combines with J gene TRBJ1-1; D perhaps matches TRBD1 (5 bases). V shed 5 bases and J shed 3 bases, with 11 bases lying between them. The CDR3 sequence is 13 residues long. Germline V gene data show CDR1 as SGDLS and CDR2 as YYNGEE. The chain's CDR3 is CASSVTAHTEAFF. CDR3 DNA: TGTGCCAGCAGTGTGACAGCCCACACTGAAGCTTTCTTT.

In this sample, this clonotype turned up a few times. The rearrangement joins TRBV7-9 to TRBJ2-7; D not certain. The CDR3 has 14 residues. V dropped 1 base and J dropped 3 bases, with 10 bases sitting between them. Germline CDR1 reads SEHNR; CDR2 reads FQNEAQ (reference sequence). The CDR3 region has the DNA TGTGCCAGCAGCTTAGGGCACACCGGCTACGAGCAGTACTTC. This encodes CASSLGHTGYEQYF.

V gene TRBV29-1 combines with J gene TRBJ2-3, with a weak D call TRBD2 (5 bases). Trimming cost V 6 bases and J 2 bases, with 12 bases left between them. Germline V gene lookup returns CDR1 SQVTM and CDR2 ANQGSEA. The CDR3 runs 13 residues. The CDR3 DNA reads TGCAGCGTCGCGGGCTCCAACACAGATACGCAGTATTTT. Translating it yields CSVAGSNTDTQYF.

This sequence joins TRBV4-1 and TRBJ1-4, with D perhaps matching TRBD1 (6 bases). Trimming removed 0 bases from V and 7 bases from J, with 12 bases in between. This CDR3 is built from 15 residues. Germline CDR1 and CDR2: MGHRA and YSYEKL. The CDR3 is CASSQEHRVGEKLFF. Here the CDR3 DNA reads TGCGCCAGCAGCCAAGAACACAGGGTTGGTGAAAAACTGTTTTTT.